The sequence of this T cell receptor (beta chain) was determined in a study of blood T cells in healthy people across ages. This clonotype has just a few counts. A sample-barcoded 5' primer and a J-beta primer mix were used in a second PCR of about 6 to 11 cycles. A tag from a template-switch adaptor with 12 random nucleotides marked each cDNA molecule. TCRdb ran MiXCR on the 5' RACE reads and lists one entry per CDR3 protein. The data hold roughly 1,800,000 distinct CDR3 sequences, with roughly 50% observed a single time. The sequenced sample was blood. This TCR came from a woman between 35 and 50 years old in good health.

The CDR3 reads CASSSASGGLRNIQYF. The CDR3 DNA sequence: TGTGCCAGCAGTTCGGCTAGCGGGGGGTTACGGAACATTCAGTACTTC. This chain links TRBV6-2 or TRBV6-3 with TRBJ2-4; the match to TRBD2 covers 11 bases. The CDR3 has 16 residues. V was pared by 4 bases and J by 7 bases, with 9 bases of the junction left unmatched. In germline, CDR1 is MNHEY, CDR2 SVGEGT.